This T cell receptor (beta chain) was identified during a study of early T cells in non-severe SARS-CoV-2 infection. Unique molecular identifiers were added to individual cDNA molecules. TCRdb analysed the 5' RACE reads with MiXCR anew, one entry per CDR3 protein. The sample lists about 50,000 distinct CDR3 sequences; approximately 12% were seen once. V was shortened by 1 base and J by 3 bases, with 7 bases between the two germline ends. The CDR3 extends over 13 amino acids. Germline loops: CDR1 SGHTA, CDR2 FQGNSA. This clonotype was found a few times. The sequence was collected from an adult who was a healthcare worker with PCR-confirmed SARS-CoV-2 infection or an uninfected control (not recorded which). Here the sequenced sample was whole blood, taken at baseline. The gene calls are TRBV7-2 and TRBJ2-7; D is unresolved. The CDR3 sequence is CASSLGAYYEQYF. The CDR3 region has the DNA TGTGCCAGCAGCTTAGGCGCGTACTACGAGCAGTACTTC.